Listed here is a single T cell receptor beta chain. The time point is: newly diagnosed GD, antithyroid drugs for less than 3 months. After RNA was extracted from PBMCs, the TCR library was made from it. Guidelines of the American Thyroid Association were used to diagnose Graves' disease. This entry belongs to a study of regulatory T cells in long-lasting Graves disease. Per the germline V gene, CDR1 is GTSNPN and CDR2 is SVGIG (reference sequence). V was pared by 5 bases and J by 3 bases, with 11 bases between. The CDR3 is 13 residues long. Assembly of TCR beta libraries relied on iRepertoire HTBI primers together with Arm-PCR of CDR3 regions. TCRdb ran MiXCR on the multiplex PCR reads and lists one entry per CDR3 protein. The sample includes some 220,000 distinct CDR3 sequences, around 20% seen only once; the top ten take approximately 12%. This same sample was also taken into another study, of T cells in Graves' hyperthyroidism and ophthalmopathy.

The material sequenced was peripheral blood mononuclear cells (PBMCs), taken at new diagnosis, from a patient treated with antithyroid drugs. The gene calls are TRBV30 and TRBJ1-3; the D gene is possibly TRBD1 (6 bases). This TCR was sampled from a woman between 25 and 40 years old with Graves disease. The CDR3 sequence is CAWAQGSGNTIYF. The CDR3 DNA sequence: TGTGCCTGGGCACAGGGAAGTGGAAACACCATATATTTT. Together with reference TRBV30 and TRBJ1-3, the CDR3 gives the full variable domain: SQTIHQWPATLVQPVGSPLSLECTVEGTSNPNLYWYRQAAGRGLQLLFYSVGIGQISSEVPQNLSASRPQDRQFILSSKKLLLSDSGFYLCAWAQGSGNTIYFGEGSWLTVV.